This T cell receptor (beta chain) derives from a study of blood T cell repertoires in COVID-19. The protocol was immunoSEQ multiplex PCR, while the TCRdb copy is restricted to in-frame clones and leaves out a portion. Of over 110,000 clones listed, 87% were seen once; the top ten hold about 11%. The V and J ends lost 10 bases and 7 bases respectively, with 16 bases between them. CDR3 length: 13 amino acids. CDR1 and CDR2 (germline): MDHEN, SYDVKM. The sample comprised PBMCs or T cells enriched from blood (not recorded which). This clonotype was sampled from a man aged 60 to 69 who had recovered from COVID-19. The J gene is TRBJ1-4, the V gene TRBV28; D remains ambiguous. CDR3 sequence: CATHRGLGEKLFF. For the CDR3, the DNA is TGTGCCACCCACCGAGGATTGGGTGAAAAACTGTTTTTT.